A selection of T cell receptor beta chains follows, all from one sample in a study of blood T cell repertoires in COVID-19. Method: immunoSEQ multiplex PCR; TCRdb's copy keeps in-frame clones and lacks some. This table has fewer than 500,000 clones, approximately 90% appearing once. The specimen was PBMCs or T cells enriched from blood (not recorded which). The source of these receptors is a man aged 30 to 45 who had recovered from COVID-19. Each CDR3 is given with its conserved first and last residue. The order of the fields is V gene, D gene, J gene, clone size, CDR3 protein, CDR3 DNA. A D gene is named only where the DNA matches it firmly. Expanded clones get a size class; other rows say once, few or many, or leave the size out.

V: TRBV10-1
D: .
J: TRBJ1-6
size: once
CDR3: CASSEPGYNSPLHF
DNA: TGCGCCAGCAGTGAACCGGGATATAATTCACCCCTCCACTTT

V: TRBV7-2
D: TRBD2
J: TRBJ2-2
size: once
CDR3: CASSLGDYNGELFF
DNA: TGTGCCAGCAGCTTAGGGGACTACAACGGGGAGCTGTTTTTT

V: TRBV30
D: .
J: TRBJ1-1
size: .
CDR3: CAWSRQGDTEAFF
DNA: TGTGCCTGGAGTAGGCAGGGTGATACTGAAGCTTTCTTT

V: TRBV10-2
D: TRBD1
J: TRBJ2-7
size: .
CDR3: CASSGQAYAEQYF
DNA: TGCGCCAGTTCAGGACAGGCTTACGCCGAGCAGTACTTC

V: TRBV7-6
D: .
J: TRBJ2-1
size: .
CDR3: CASSSWVGDNEQFF
DNA: TGTGCCAGCAGCTCATGGGTCGGGGACAATGAGCAGTTCTTC

V: TRBV28
D: .
J: TRBJ2-7
size: .
CDR3: CASSKSQGEQYF
DNA: TGTGCCAGCAGTAAGTCTCAGGGCGAGCAGTACTTC

V: TRBV19
D: .
J: TRBJ2-4
size: .
CDR3: CASSIGSGVSNIQYF
DNA: TGTGCCAGTAGTATAGGGTCCGGGGTCTCAAACATTCAGTACTTC

V: TRBV7-9
D: .
J: TRBJ1-2
size: .
CDR3: CASSFGRGANYGYTF
DNA: TGTGCCAGCAGCTTTGGACGGGGTGCTAACTATGGCTACACCTTC

V: TRBV7-9
D: .
J: TRBJ2-1
size: .
CDR3: CASGGGFPEQFF
DNA: TGTGCCAGCGGGGGGGGCTTTCCTGAGCAGTTCTTC

V: TRBV27
D: TRBD1
J: TRBJ1-2
size: .
CDR3: CASSTTQGAFGYTF
DNA: TGTGCCAGCAGTACCACCCAGGGGGCTTTTGGCTACACCTTC

V: TRBV3-1/TRBV3-2
D: .
J: TRBJ2-5
size: .
CDR3: CASSQDGRARGETQYF
DNA: TGTGCCAGCAGCCAAGATGGTCGGGCCAGAGGGGAGACCCAGTACTTC

V: TRBV27
D: TRBD1
J: TRBJ2-3
size: once
CDR3: CASSTRTGGSDTQYF
DNA: TGTGCCAGCAGTACCAGGACAGGGGGCTCGGATACGCAGTATTTT

V: TRBV15
D: TRBD2
J: TRBJ2-1
size: once
CDR3: CATRPPGTSLAYEQFF
DNA: TGTGCCACCAGACCCCCCGGGACTAGCCTGGCATATGAGCAGTTCTTC

V: TRBV7-2
D: TRBD2
J: TRBJ2-7
size: .
CDR3: CASSQDSSGVTYEQYF
DNA: TGTGCCAGCAGCCAGGATTCGAGCGGGGTAACCTACGAGCAGTACTTC

V: TRBV28
D: .
J: TRBJ2-5
size: .
CDR3: CASSLYQEETQYF
DNA: TGTGCCAGCAGTTTATACCAGGAAGAGACCCAGTACTTC

V: TRBV12-3/TRBV12-4
D: .
J: TRBJ1-6
size: .
CDR3: CACRGADRSPLHF
DNA: TGTGCCTGCCGGGGGGCGGACCGTTCACCCCTCCACTTT

V: TRBV28
D: .
J: TRBJ1-2
size: .
CDR3: CASSFGTSGYTF
DNA: TGTGCCAGCAGTTTCGGGACAAGTGGCTACACCTTC

V: TRBV11-2
D: TRBD1
J: TRBJ2-7
size: .
CDR3: CASSLVGTAYEQYF
DNA: TGTGCCAGCAGCTTAGTAGGGACAGCCTACGAGCAGTACTTC

V: TRBV2
D: TRBD1
J: TRBJ1-2
size: .
CDR3: CASNPGLDRGVGYTF
DNA: TGTGCCAGCAATCCAGGCCTGGACAGGGGGGTTGGCTACACCTTC

V: TRBV2
D: TRBD1
J: TRBJ2-5
size: .
CDR3: CASRGTGGLPQETQYF
DNA: TGTGCCAGCAGGGGGACAGGGGGTCTTCCCCAAGAGACCCAGTACTTC

V: TRBV5-1
D: .
J: TRBJ2-3
size: once
CDR3: CASRGTFADTQYF
DNA: TGCGCCAGCAGAGGGACATTTGCAGATACGCAGTATTTT

V: TRBV28
D: .
J: TRBJ2-1
size: .
CDR3: CASSPLSGSTEQFF
DNA: TGTGCCAGCAGCCCTCTAAGCGGGTCCACTGAGCAGTTCTTC

V: TRBV13
D: TRBD2
J: TRBJ2-1
size: once
CDR3: CASSLEGLEGNEQFF
DNA: TGTGCCAGCAGCTTAGAGGGACTAGAGGGCAATGAGCAGTTCTTC

V: TRBV5-1
D: .
J: TRBJ1-5
size: .
CDR3: CASFLDGHNQPQHF
DNA: TGCGCCAGCTTCCTGGACGGACACAATCAGCCCCAGCATTTT

V: TRBV7-9
D: .
J: TRBJ2-7
size: .
CDR3: CASHRDTSYEQYF
DNA: TGTGCCAGCCATCGGGACACTTCCTACGAGCAGTACTTC

V: TRBV9
D: .
J: TRBJ2-3
size: .
CDR3: CASSVSGSTDTQYF
DNA: TGTGCCAGCAGCGTTAGCGGCAGCACAGATACGCAGTATTTT

V: TRBV2
D: TRBD2
J: TRBJ2-7
size: few
CDR3: CASGTSGRPYEQYF
DNA: TGTGCCAGCGGGACTAGCGGGAGGCCCTACGAGCAGTACTTC

V: TRBV27
D: TRBD2
J: TRBJ2-1
size: .
CDR3: CASSLRREPSYNEQFF
DNA: TGTGCCAGCAGTTTAAGGCGGGAGCCTTCCTACAATGAGCAGTTCTTC

V: TRBV3-1/TRBV3-2
D: .
J: TRBJ1-6
size: .
CDR3: CASSQVNNSPLHF
DNA: TGTGCCAGCAGCCAAGTTAATAATTCACCCCTCCACTTT

V: TRBV5-6
D: TRBD1
J: TRBJ2-7
size: .
CDR3: CASSLQGNYEQYF
DNA: TGTGCCAGCAGCTTACAGGGGAACTACGAGCAGTACTTC

V: TRBV2
D: .
J: TRBJ1-6
size: .
CDR3: CASRRSPLHF
DNA: TGTGCCAGCAGGCGTTCACCCCTCCACTTT

V: TRBV25-1
D: .
J: TRBJ1-1
size: .
CDR3: CASSWSGEAFF
DNA: TGTGCCAGTTCGTGGAGTGGTGAAGCTTTCTTT

V: TRBV7-3
D: .
J: TRBJ1-1
size: .
CDR3: CASSSTVLTEAFF
DNA: TGTGCCAGCAGCTCGACAGTTTTAACTGAAGCTTTCTTT

V: TRBV5-6
D: .
J: TRBJ2-7
size: .
CDR3: CASSLVTRLTYEQYF
DNA: TGTGCCAGCAGCTTGGTGACTCGCTTAACCTACGAGCAGTACTTC

V: TRBV3-1/TRBV3-2
D: .
J: TRBJ2-7
size: .
CDR3: CASSQQGTYEQYF
DNA: TGTGCCAGCAGCCAACAGGGTACTTACGAGCAGTACTTC

V: TRBV7-9
D: .
J: TRBJ1-5
size: .
CDR3: CASSISGSNQPQHF
DNA: TGTGCCAGCAGCATTAGCGGGTCGAATCAGCCCCAGCATTTT

V: TRBV11-2
D: .
J: TRBJ1-6
size: few
CDR3: CASRSGNGGYNSPLHF
DNA: TGTGCCAGCAGATCCGGTAACGGAGGTTATAATTCACCCCTCCACTTT

V: TRBV28
D: .
J: TRBJ1-4
size: .
CDR3: CASSLFGGPNEKLFF
DNA: TGTGCCAGCAGTTTGTTCGGGGGACCTAATGAAAAACTGTTTTTT

V: TRBV27
D: .
J: TRBJ2-2
size: once
CDR3: CASSHSAGELFF
DNA: TGTGCCAGCAGCCACTCCGCCGGGGAGCTGTTTTTT

V: TRBV7-2
D: TRBD2
J: TRBJ2-1
size: .
CDR3: CASSFVGLAGDNEQFF
DNA: TGTGCCAGCAGCTTCGTCGGGCTAGCGGGAGATAATGAGCAGTTCTTC

V: TRBV14
D: .
J: TRBJ2-7
size: .
CDR3: CASSHLPGYEQYF
DNA: TGTGCCAGCAGCCATCTTCCGGGGTACGAGCAGTACTTC

V: TRBV5-5
D: .
J: TRBJ1-1
size: .
CDR3: CASSLASWNTEAFF
DNA: TGTGCCAGCAGCTTGGCGTCCTGGAACACTGAAGCTTTCTTT

V: TRBV30
D: .
J: TRBJ2-1
size: .
CDR3: CAWSVHSNEQFF
DNA: TGTGCCTGGAGTGTACACAGTAATGAGCAGTTCTTC

V: TRBV12-5
D: TRBD1
J: TRBJ1-5
size: .
CDR3: CASGLTLGQVNQPQHF
DNA: TGTGCTAGTGGTTTGACCCTCGGACAGGTCAATCAGCCCCAGCATTTT

V: TRBV19
D: TRBD1
J: TRBJ1-1
size: .
CDR3: CASSIRNRGQGARAFF
DNA: TGTGCCAGTAGTATAAGGAACAGGGGACAGGGGGCGCGGGCTTTCTTT

V: TRBV2
D: .
J: TRBJ2-3
size: .
CDR3: CASQALRKASGTDTQYF
DNA: TGTGCCAGCCAAGCCCTCAGGAAAGCATCGGGGACAGATACGCAGTATTTT

V: TRBV19
D: .
J: TRBJ2-6
size: .
CDR3: CASSRPPGHSSGANVLTF
DNA: TGTGCCAGTAGCCGCCCACCGGGACACAGCTCTGGGGCCAACGTCCTGACTTTC

V: TRBV3-1/TRBV3-2
D: TRBD2
J: TRBJ2-2
size: .
CDR3: CASSQGLAVPGELFF
DNA: TGTGCCAGCAGCCAAGGACTAGCGGTCCCCGGGGAGCTGTTTTTT